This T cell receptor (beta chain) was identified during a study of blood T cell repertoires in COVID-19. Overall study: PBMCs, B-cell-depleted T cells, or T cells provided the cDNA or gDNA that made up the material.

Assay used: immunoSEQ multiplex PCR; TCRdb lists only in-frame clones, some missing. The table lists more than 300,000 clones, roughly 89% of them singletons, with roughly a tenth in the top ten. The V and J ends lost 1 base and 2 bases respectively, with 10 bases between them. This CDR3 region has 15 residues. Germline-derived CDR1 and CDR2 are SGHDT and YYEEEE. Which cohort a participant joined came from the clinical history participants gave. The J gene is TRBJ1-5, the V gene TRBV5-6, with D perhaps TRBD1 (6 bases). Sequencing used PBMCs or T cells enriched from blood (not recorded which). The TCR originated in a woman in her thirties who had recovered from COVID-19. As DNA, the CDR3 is TGTGCCAGCAGCTTGTGGGCAGGGGGCAATCAGCCCCAGCATTTT. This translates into CASSLWAGGNQPQHF.